Following are 8 T cell receptor beta chains from one sample sequenced in a study of PD-1 blockade in classical Hodgkin lymphoma. The sample's time point: cycle 4 day 1 (C4D1), after less than seven weeks of nivolumab. The patients all showed relapse after autologous stem cell transplantation, while their brentuximab vedotin exposure varied. Libraries were prepared by immunoSEQ multiplex PCR; TCRdb keeps only in-frame clonotypes and omits some of them. The data contain about 64,000 clones, under 95% of them seen just once; the ten biggest clones take up approximately 10%. The sample consisted of peripheral blood mononuclear cells (PBMCs), taken before the fourth cycle of nivolumab. The receptors stem from a human donor with classical Hodgkin lymphoma.

This sequence joins TRBV10-1 and TRBJ2-3; D uncertain. Trimming stripped 6 bases from V and 6 bases from J, with 16 bases between. Germline assignment: CDR1 WNHNN and CDR2 SYGVQD (reference sequence). This CDR3 contains 14 residues. The CDR3 sequence is CASSGRLLGDTQYF. DNA for the CDR3: TGCGCCAGCAGCGGACGGCTCCTGGGGGATACGCAGTATTTT.

CDR3 sequence: CASRGYGYTF. For the CDR3, the DNA is TGTGCCAGCAGGGGGTATGGCTACACCTTC. The chain carries TRBV6-5 and TRBJ1-2; no definite D call. The V gene lost 6 bases and the J gene lost 5 bases, with 4 bases spanning the gap. The germline V gene encodes CDR1 MNHEY and CDR2 SVGAGI. The CDR3 runs 10 residues.

The chain has TRBV28 and TRBJ2-7; either TRBD1 or TRBD2 may supply D (5 bases each). The ends were cut back, 2 bases at V and 2 bases at J, with 7 bases in the middle. Germline V lookup: CDR1 MDHEN, CDR2 SYDVKM. The CDR3 has 13 residues. The CDR3 spells CASSLVGPYEQYF. The CDR3 coding sequence is TGTGCCAGCAGTTTAGTGGGACCCTACGAGCAGTACTTC. Filled out from reference TRBV28 and TRBJ2-7, the complete variable domain reads DVKVTQSSRYLVKRTGEKVFLECVQDMDHENMFWYRQDPGLGLRLIYFSYDVKMKEKGDIPEGYSVSREKKERFSLILESASTNQTSMYLCASSLVGPYEQYFGPGTRLTVT.

The chain employs TRBV2 and TRBJ2-3, with D possibly matching TRBD2 (6 bases). Trimming took off 3 bases at V and 1 base at J, with 11 bases between the two ends. The germline CDR1 and CDR2 sequences are SNHLY and FYNNEI. The CDR3 extends over 15 amino acids. The CDR3 loop reads CASSDIASGTDTQYF. CDR3 nucleotide sequence: TGTGCCAGCAGTGACATTGCTAGCGGCACAGATACGCAGTATTTT.

The chain joins TRBV5-4 to TRBJ2-2; D unclear. The CDR3 is made up of 16 amino acids. Trimming pared 4 bases from V and 4 bases from J, leaving 17 bases between. Looked up from germline, CDR1 is SGHNT and CDR2 is YYREEE (reference sequence). CDR3 DNA: TGTGCCAGCAGCCAGGTCAGAGGATTTGGCACCGGGGAGCTGTTTTTT. Protein product: CASSQVRGFGTGELFF.

The chain uses TRBV2 and TRBJ1-3, with TRBD1 matching over 8 bases. CDR3 length: 15 residues. Losses at the gene ends were 5 bases for V and 4 bases for J; bases not matched to a gene: 7. Germline CDR1 SNHLY, CDR2 FYNNEI. The CDR3 reads CASSKDRGVGNTIYF. The CDR3 DNA sequence: TGTGCCAGCAGTAAAGACAGGGGTGTCGGAAACACCATATATTTT.

The J gene is TRBJ2-1, the V gene TRBV5-1, with D tentatively TRBD1 (5 bases). The CDR3 totals 15 residues. Germline V gene lookup returns CDR1 SGHRS and CDR2 YFSETQ. The germline V and J ends were trimmed by 6 bases and 5 bases, with 18 bases remaining between them. In DNA form, the CDR3 reads TGCGCCAGCACTTCCTGGGGCCAACTCCACAATGAGCAGTTCTTC. Translation gives CASTSWGQLHNEQFF.

This clone was counted only a few times. V usage is TRBV4-1 and J usage is TRBJ1-1; D is unclear. The CDR3 totals 14 residues. V dropped 2 bases and J dropped 5 bases, with 12 bases sitting between them. In germline, CDR1 is MGHRA, CDR2 YSYEKL. The CDR3 nucleotides read TGCGCCAGCAGCCAAAGCCCTGGGATTACTGAAGCTTTCTTT. Protein product: CASSQSPGITEAFF.